This T cell receptor beta chain was observed in a study of blood T cell repertoires in COVID-19. Study-level information: COVID-19 samples collected from the United States, Italy and Spain covered acute and convalescent phases. PBMCs, B-cell-depleted T cells, or T cells provided the cDNA or gDNA that made up the material.

Original handling: Reference gene primer amplification gave nucleated cell count estimates. Only in-frame clones appear in the TCRdb table, and some are missing; sequencing was by immunoSEQ multiplex PCR. The V and J calls and clone size come from that table; D and trimming were worked out from the DNA. The sample lists around 260,000 clones; about 87% were seen once. Germline lookup yields CDR1 MNHEY and CDR2 SMNVEV (reference sequence). Trimming removed 2 bases from V and 0 bases from J, with 23 bases in between. The CDR3 totals 20 residues. Followed over time, Seattle patients had been enrolled while infection was active.

The receptor was isolated from a woman aged 70-85 years with COVID-19, enrolled during active disease. The J gene is TRBJ1-5, the V gene TRBV27; no reliable D call. The material sequenced was peripheral blood. CDR3 in amino acids: CASSLRADPTRYYSNQPQHF. The CDR3 nucleotides are TGTGCCAGCAGTTTACGGGCAGACCCCACTAGATATTATAGCAATCAGCCCCAGCATTTT.